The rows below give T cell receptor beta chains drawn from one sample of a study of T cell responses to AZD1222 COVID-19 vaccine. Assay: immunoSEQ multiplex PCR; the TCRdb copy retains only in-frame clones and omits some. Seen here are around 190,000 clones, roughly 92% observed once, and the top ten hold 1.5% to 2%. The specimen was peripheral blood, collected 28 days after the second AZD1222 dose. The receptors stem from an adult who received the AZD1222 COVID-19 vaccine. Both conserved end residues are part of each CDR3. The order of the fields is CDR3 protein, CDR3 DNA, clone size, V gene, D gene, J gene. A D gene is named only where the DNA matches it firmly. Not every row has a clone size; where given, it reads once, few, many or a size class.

CDR3 protein: CASSPGAGDHEQFF
CDR3 DNA: TGTGCCAGCTCACCAGGGGCAGGGGACCATGAGCAGTTCTTC
clone size: few
V gene: TRBV18
D gene: NA
J gene: TRBJ2-1

CDR3 protein: CASSTPPWYGGRALAGELFF
CDR3 DNA: TGTGCCAGTAGTACTCCCCCCTGGTACGGCGGGAGGGCCTTGGCCGGGGAGCTGTTTTTT
clone size: once
V gene: TRBV19
D gene: TRBD2
J gene: TRBJ2-2

CDR3 protein: CASSAGTYSYNEQFF
CDR3 DNA: TGTGCCAGCAGCGCCGGGACATACTCCTACAATGAGCAGTTCTTC
clone size: NA
V gene: TRBV9
D gene: NA
J gene: TRBJ2-1

CDR3 protein: CASSLTGTSGIGELFF
CDR3 DNA: TGTGCCAGCAGCTTAACCGGGACTAGCGGGATCGGGGAGCTGTTTTTT
clone size: NA
V gene: TRBV7-9
D gene: TRBD2
J gene: TRBJ2-2

CDR3 protein: CASSRAGLAGGLAKNIQYF
CDR3 DNA: TGTGCCAGTAGTAGGGCGGGATTAGCGGGAGGATTAGCCAAAAACATTCAGTACTTC
clone size: NA
V gene: TRBV19
D gene: TRBD2
J gene: TRBJ2-4

CDR3 protein: CASSQGVRGLNYGYTF
CDR3 DNA: TGTGCCAGCAGCCAAGGAGTCAGGGGGCTGAACTATGGCTACACCTTC
clone size: NA
V gene: TRBV3-1/TRBV3-2
D gene: TRBD1
J gene: TRBJ1-2

CDR3 protein: CAAHLRSYNSPLHF
CDR3 DNA: TGTGCCGCCCACCTACGCTCCTATAATTCACCCCTCCACTTT
clone size: NA
V gene: TRBV30
D gene: NA
J gene: TRBJ1-6

CDR3 protein: CASSLAPGYEQYF
CDR3 DNA: TGTGCCAGCAGCCTAGCCCCGGGCTACGAGCAGTACTTC
clone size: once
V gene: TRBV7-2
D gene: NA
J gene: TRBJ2-7

CDR3 protein: CATSRAVKQETQYF
CDR3 DNA: TGTGCCACCAGCAGAGCCGTGAAACAAGAGACCCAGTACTTC
clone size: NA
V gene: TRBV15
D gene: NA
J gene: TRBJ2-5

CDR3 protein: CASSPREEQYF
CDR3 DNA: TGTGCCAGCTCACCCAGGGAGGAGCAGTACTTC
clone size: NA
V gene: TRBV18
D gene: NA
J gene: TRBJ2-7

CDR3 protein: CASSLGKNYGYTF
CDR3 DNA: TGTGCCAGCAGCTTAGGCAAAAACTATGGCTACACCTTC
clone size: few
V gene: TRBV7-9
D gene: NA
J gene: TRBJ1-2

CDR3 protein: CAWSVTRGGETQYF
CDR3 DNA: TGTGCCTGGAGTGTAACGCGGGGTGGTGAGACCCAGTACTTC
clone size: NA
V gene: TRBV30
D gene: NA
J gene: TRBJ2-5

CDR3 protein: CSVEGRGPKAFF
CDR3 DNA: TGCAGCGTTGAAGGAAGGGGCCCGAAAGCTTTCTTT
clone size: NA
V gene: TRBV29-1
D gene: NA
J gene: TRBJ1-1

CDR3 protein: CASSPYTNTEAFF
CDR3 DNA: TGTGCCAGCAGTCCTTACACGAACACTGAAGCTTTCTTT
clone size: NA
V gene: TRBV7-2
D gene: NA
J gene: TRBJ1-1

CDR3 protein: CASSPQSTGRNEAFF
CDR3 DNA: TGTGCCAGCAGTCCTCAATCGACAGGCAGAAATGAAGCTTTCTTT
clone size: NA
V gene: TRBV6-5
D gene: NA
J gene: TRBJ1-1

CDR3 protein: CASRRQSQETQYF
CDR3 DNA: TGTGCCAGCAGACGACAGTCCCAAGAGACCCAGTACTTC
clone size: NA
V gene: TRBV12-3/TRBV12-4
D gene: NA
J gene: TRBJ2-5

CDR3 protein: CVVATGTNSITEAFF
CDR3 DNA: TGTGTCGTGGCCACAGGGACTAACAGTATCACTGAAGCTTTCTTT
clone size: NA
V gene: TRBV6-5
D gene: NA
J gene: TRBJ1-1

CDR3 protein: CASSLGSLGETQYF
CDR3 DNA: TGTGCCAGCAGCTTAGGGTCCCTTGGGGAGACCCAGTACTTC
clone size: NA
V gene: TRBV7-3
D gene: NA
J gene: TRBJ2-5

CDR3 protein: CASSPGLGEQFF
CDR3 DNA: TGTGCCAGCAGCCCGGGACTAGGCGAGCAGTTCTTC
clone size: NA
V gene: TRBV7-9
D gene: TRBD2
J gene: TRBJ2-1

CDR3 protein: CASSSGRLNYGYTF
CDR3 DNA: TGTGCCAGCAGTTCGGGACGTCTTAACTATGGCTACACCTTC
clone size: NA
V gene: TRBV2
D gene: NA
J gene: TRBJ1-2

CDR3 protein: CASRATRYQPQHF
CDR3 DNA: TGCGCCAGTCGGGCAACAAGGTATCAGCCCCAGCATTTT
clone size: NA
V gene: TRBV10-2
D gene: NA
J gene: TRBJ1-5

CDR3 protein: CASSMVGNSNQPQHF
CDR3 DNA: TGTGCCAGTAGTATGGTGGGGAACAGCAATCAGCCCCAGCATTTT
clone size: once
V gene: TRBV19
D gene: NA
J gene: TRBJ1-5

CDR3 protein: CASSSLTGFYGYTF
CDR3 DNA: TGTGCCAGCAGCTCGCTGACAGGTTTCTATGGCTACACCTTC
clone size: NA
V gene: TRBV5-4
D gene: NA
J gene: TRBJ1-2

CDR3 protein: CAWRGGLGTVNSPLHF
CDR3 DNA: TGTGCCTGGAGGGGGGGGTTGGGGACGGTTAATTCACCCCTCCACTTT
clone size: NA
V gene: TRBV30
D gene: NA
J gene: TRBJ1-6

CDR3 protein: CSVEAMHTEAFF
CDR3 DNA: TGCAGCGTTGAAGCCATGCACACTGAAGCTTTCTTT
clone size: NA
V gene: TRBV29-1
D gene: NA
J gene: TRBJ1-1

CDR3 protein: CASSFNRFYEQYF
CDR3 DNA: TGTGCCAGCAGTTTTAACAGATTCTACGAGCAGTACTTC
clone size: NA
V gene: TRBV12-3/TRBV12-4
D gene: NA
J gene: TRBJ2-7

CDR3 protein: CASSLQGLNYGYTF
CDR3 DNA: TGTGCCAGCAGCCTACAGGGACTGAACTATGGCTACACCTTC
clone size: once
V gene: TRBV9
D gene: NA
J gene: TRBJ1-2

CDR3 protein: CASRGQGAEAFF
CDR3 DNA: TGTGCCAGCCGGGGACAGGGGGCTGAAGCTTTCTTT
clone size: NA
V gene: TRBV27
D gene: TRBD1
J gene: TRBJ1-1

CDR3 protein: CAWSFVAGELFF
CDR3 DNA: TGTGCCTGGAGCTTCGTTGCCGGGGAGCTGTTTTTT
clone size: NA
V gene: TRBV30
D gene: NA
J gene: TRBJ2-2

CDR3 protein: CAWTEQGWTEAFF
CDR3 DNA: TGTGCCTGGACCGAGCAGGGGTGGACTGAAGCTTTCTTT
clone size: NA
V gene: TRBV30
D gene: NA
J gene: TRBJ1-1

CDR3 protein: CASSLVREKQFF
CDR3 DNA: TGTGCCAGCAGCCTGGTACGGGAAAAGCAGTTCTTC
clone size: NA
V gene: TRBV5-5
D gene: NA
J gene: TRBJ2-1

CDR3 protein: CASSEPGGSWNTIYF
CDR3 DNA: TGTGCCAGCAGCGAACCGGGGGGATCCTGGAACACCATATATTTT
clone size: few
V gene: TRBV9
D gene: NA
J gene: TRBJ1-3

CDR3 protein: CSAPVFSKLFF
CDR3 DNA: TGCAGTGCCCCCGTGTTCTCCAAGCTGTTTTTT
clone size: NA
V gene: TRBV20-1
D gene: NA
J gene: TRBJ2-2

CDR3 protein: CASSQGRSPEQYF
CDR3 DNA: TGCGCCAGCAGCCAAGGGAGAAGTCCAGAGCAGTACTTC
clone size: NA
V gene: TRBV4-1
D gene: NA
J gene: TRBJ2-7

CDR3 protein: CASSLGVGKTQYF
CDR3 DNA: TGCGCCAGCAGCCTGGGGGTTGGGAAGACCCAGTACTTC
clone size: NA
V gene: TRBV5-1
D gene: NA
J gene: TRBJ2-5

CDR3 protein: CASSQRQGSTGELFF
CDR3 DNA: TGTGCCAGCTCGCAACGACAGGGGAGCACCGGGGAGCTGTTTTTT
clone size: NA
V gene: TRBV18
D gene: TRBD1
J gene: TRBJ2-2

CDR3 protein: CSVEGLKRPNTEAFF
CDR3 DNA: TGCAGCGTTGAAGGTCTAAAGAGGCCGAACACTGAAGCTTTCTTT
clone size: NA
V gene: TRBV29-1
D gene: NA
J gene: TRBJ1-1

CDR3 protein: CASSQERGTEAFF
CDR3 DNA: TGTGCCAGTAGTCAGGAGAGGGGCACTGAAGCTTTCTTT
clone size: NA
V gene: TRBV19
D gene: NA
J gene: TRBJ1-1

CDR3 protein: CASRLVGGNTGELFF
CDR3 DNA: TGTGCCAGTAGGTTGGTTGGGGGGAACACCGGGGAGCTGTTTTTT
clone size: NA
V gene: TRBV19
D gene: NA
J gene: TRBJ2-2

CDR3 protein: CASIRSAGRLTNEKLFF
CDR3 DNA: TGTGCCAGTATTCGGTCTGCGGGGCGGCTAACTAATGAAAAACTGTTTTTT
clone size: once
V gene: TRBV19
D gene: NA
J gene: TRBJ1-4

CDR3 protein: CASRQGTWEQYF
CDR3 DNA: TGTGCCAGCAGACAGGGGACCTGGGAGCAGTACTTC
clone size: NA
V gene: TRBV28
D gene: TRBD1
J gene: TRBJ2-7

CDR3 protein: CASSLRDRGLYGYTF
CDR3 DNA: TGTGCCAGCAGTTTAAGGGACAGGGGGTTATATGGCTACACCTTC
clone size: NA
V gene: TRBV27
D gene: TRBD1
J gene: TRBJ1-2

CDR3 protein: CASMWDGGGGYTF
CDR3 DNA: TGTGCCAGCATGTGGGATGGGGGGGGTGGCTACACCTTC
clone size: NA
V gene: TRBV6-5
D gene: NA
J gene: TRBJ1-2

CDR3 protein: CASSLRDPGAGNTIYF
CDR3 DNA: TGTGCCAGCAGTCTCCGGGACCCCGGAGCTGGAAACACCATATATTTT
clone size: NA
V gene: TRBV27
D gene: NA
J gene: TRBJ1-3

CDR3 protein: CATSRDRDRVTYEQYF
CDR3 DNA: TGTGCCACCAGCAGAGATAGAGACAGAGTAACCTACGAGCAGTACTTC
clone size: NA
V gene: TRBV15
D gene: NA
J gene: TRBJ2-7